This T cell receptor beta chain was captured by sequencing in a study of blood T cell repertoires in COVID-19. The wider study: The origin of the acute and convalescent COVID-19 samples was the United States, Italy and Spain. The analysed material was cDNA or gDNA that came from T cells, B-cell-depleted T cells, or PBMCs.

As originally analysed: How many nucleated cells were present was estimated from reference gene primer amplification. The table came from immunoSEQ multiplex PCR; TCRdb's copy has only in-frame clones and leaves some out. The DNA gave D and trimming, while V, J and clone size come from that table. The table records about 98,000 clones, 82% of them present only once. Trimming removed 6 bases from V and 5 bases from J; junction bases left unmatched: 7. The CDR3 is made up of 14 amino acids. The germline V gene encodes CDR1 SNHLY and CDR2 FYNNEI. The sequenced sample consisted of peripheral blood. V usage is TRBV2 and J usage is TRBJ1-1; 9 nucleotides agree with TRBD1. The source of this sequence is a man between 65 and 85 years old with active or convalescent COVID-19. CDR3 loop: CASSLTGGLTEAFF. Here the CDR3 DNA reads TGTGCCAGCAGCCTGACAGGGGGTTTAACTGAAGCTTTCTTT.